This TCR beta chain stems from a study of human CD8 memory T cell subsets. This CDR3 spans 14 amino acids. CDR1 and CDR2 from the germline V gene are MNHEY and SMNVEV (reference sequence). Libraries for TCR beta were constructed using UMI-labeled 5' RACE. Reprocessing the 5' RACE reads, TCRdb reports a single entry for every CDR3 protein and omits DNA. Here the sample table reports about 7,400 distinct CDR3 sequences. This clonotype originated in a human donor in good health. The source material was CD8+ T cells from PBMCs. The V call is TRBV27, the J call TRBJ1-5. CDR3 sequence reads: CASSEGLGNQPQHF.